This T cell receptor beta chain was retrieved from a study of breast tumors, draining lymph nodes, adjacent tissues. Axillary draining lymph nodes of breast cancer patients supplied the node samples. In this sample, this clonotype turned up many times. No antigen is known for it. From the multiplex PCR reads, TCRdb called clonotypes with MiXCR, one entry per CDR3 protein. Of 200,000 or so distinct CDR3 sequences in the sample, 25% to 40% were seen once. The CDR3 is 19 amino acids. V shed 0 bases, J shed 5 bases, and the junction held 12 bases outside the gene matches. CDR1 is LGHNA, CDR2 YNFKEQ, per germline. Study observations and caveats: Findings are consistent with lymph node origin and intratumoral expansion of most tumor T cells. Compared with basal-like, luminal-like tumors shared significantly more repertoire with nontumor tissue. Tumors had less TCR diversity than lymph nodes, more than nontumor tissue. Tumor T cell lymph node origin was a supported hypothesis, not proven.

The chain combines TRBV4-2 with TRBJ2-1; 11 positions agree with TRBD2. The sequence was collected from a female donor with breast cancer. Some clones in this sample may be carry-over from other donors' samples. The source material was axillary lymph node tissue. The CDR3 DNA follows: TGTGCCAGCAGCCAAGATCCCGGGGATGCTAGCGGGGGGAACAATGAGCAGTTCTTC. Its protein product is CASSQDPGDASGGNNEQFF.